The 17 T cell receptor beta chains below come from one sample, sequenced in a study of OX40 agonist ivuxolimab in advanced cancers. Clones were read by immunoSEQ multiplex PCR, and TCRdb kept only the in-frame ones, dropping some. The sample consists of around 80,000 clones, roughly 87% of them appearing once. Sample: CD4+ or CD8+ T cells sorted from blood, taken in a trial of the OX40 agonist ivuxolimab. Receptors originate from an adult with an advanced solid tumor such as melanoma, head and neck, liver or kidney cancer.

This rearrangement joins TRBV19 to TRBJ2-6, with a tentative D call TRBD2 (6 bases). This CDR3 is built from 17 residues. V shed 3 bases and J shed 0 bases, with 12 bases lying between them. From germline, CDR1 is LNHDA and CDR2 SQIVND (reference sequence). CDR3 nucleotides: TGTGCCAGTAGTATTTGGGGAGGAGACTCTGGGGCCAACGTCCTGACTTTC. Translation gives CASSIWGGDSGANVLTF. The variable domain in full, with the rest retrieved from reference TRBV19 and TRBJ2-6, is DGGITQSPKYLFRKEGQNVTLSCEQNLNHDAMYWYRQDPGQGLRLIYYSQIVNDFQKGDIAEGYSVSREKKESFPLTVTSAQKNPTAFYLCASSIWGGDSGANVLTFGAGSRLTVL.

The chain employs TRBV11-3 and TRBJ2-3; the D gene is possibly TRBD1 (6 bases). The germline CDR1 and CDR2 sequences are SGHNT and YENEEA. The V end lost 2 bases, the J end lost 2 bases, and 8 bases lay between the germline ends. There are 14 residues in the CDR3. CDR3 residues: CASSLHRVTDTQYF. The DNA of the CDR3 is TGTGCCAGCAGCTTACACAGGGTCACAGATACGCAGTATTTT. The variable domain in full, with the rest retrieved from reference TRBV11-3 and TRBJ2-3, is EAGVVQSPRYKIIEKKQPVAFWCNPISGHNTLYWYLQNLGQGPELLIRYENEEAVDDSQLPKDRFSAERLKGVDSTLKIQPAELGDSAVYLCASSLHRVTDTQYFGPGTRLTVL.

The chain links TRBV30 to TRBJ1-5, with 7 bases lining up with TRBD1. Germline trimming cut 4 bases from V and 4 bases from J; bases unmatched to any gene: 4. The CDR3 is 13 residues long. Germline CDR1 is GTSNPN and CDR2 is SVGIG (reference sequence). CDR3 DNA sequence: TGTGCCTGGATGACAGGGACGAATCAGCCCCAGCATTTT. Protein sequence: CAWMTGTNQPQHF.

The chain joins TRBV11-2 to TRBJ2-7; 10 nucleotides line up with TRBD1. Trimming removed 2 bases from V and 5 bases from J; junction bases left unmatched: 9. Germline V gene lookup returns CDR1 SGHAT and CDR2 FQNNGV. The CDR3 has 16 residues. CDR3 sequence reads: CASSLSLRDRGHEQYF. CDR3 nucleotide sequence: TGTGCCAGCAGCTTATCCCTCCGGGACAGGGGCCACGAGCAGTACTTC. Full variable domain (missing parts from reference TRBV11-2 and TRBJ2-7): EAGVAQSPRYKIIEKRQSVAFWCNPISGHATLYWYQQILGQGPKLLIQFQNNGVVDDSQLPKDRFSAERLKGVDSTLKIQPAKLEDSAVYLCASSLSLRDRGHEQYFGPGTRLTVT.

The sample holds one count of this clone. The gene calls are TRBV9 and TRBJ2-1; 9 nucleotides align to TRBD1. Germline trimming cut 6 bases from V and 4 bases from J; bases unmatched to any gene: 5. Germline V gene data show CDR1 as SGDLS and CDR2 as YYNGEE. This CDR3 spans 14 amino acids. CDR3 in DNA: TGTGCCAGCACTAGGACAGGGGAATACAATGAGCAGTTCTTC. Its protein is CASTRTGEYNEQFF.

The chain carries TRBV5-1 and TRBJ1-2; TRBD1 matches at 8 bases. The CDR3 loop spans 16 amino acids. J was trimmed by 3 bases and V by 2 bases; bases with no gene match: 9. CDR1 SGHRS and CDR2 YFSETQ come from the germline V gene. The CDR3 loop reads CASSLGQGTLDYGYTF. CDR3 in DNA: TGCGCCAGCAGCTTAGGACAGGGCACTCTGGACTATGGCTACACCTTC.

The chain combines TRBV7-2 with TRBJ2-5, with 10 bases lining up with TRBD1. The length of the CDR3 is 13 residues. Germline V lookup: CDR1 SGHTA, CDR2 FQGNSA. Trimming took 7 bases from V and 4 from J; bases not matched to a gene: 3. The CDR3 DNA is TGTGCCAGCAACGACAGGGGGCGAGAGACCCAGTACTTC. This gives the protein CASNDRGRETQYF.

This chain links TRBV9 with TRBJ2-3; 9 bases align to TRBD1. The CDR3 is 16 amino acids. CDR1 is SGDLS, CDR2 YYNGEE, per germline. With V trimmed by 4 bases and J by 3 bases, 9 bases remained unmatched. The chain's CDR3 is CASSQTGTGKTDTQYF. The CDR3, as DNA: TGTGCCAGCAGCCAAACCGGGACAGGGAAAACAGATACGCAGTATTTT.

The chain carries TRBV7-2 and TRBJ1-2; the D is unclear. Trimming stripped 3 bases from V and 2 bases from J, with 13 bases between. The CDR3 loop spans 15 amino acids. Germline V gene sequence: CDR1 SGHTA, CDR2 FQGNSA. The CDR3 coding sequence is TGTGCCAGCAGCTTTCTCACGGGGAGCAACTATGGCTACACCTTC. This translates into CASSFLTGSNYGYTF.

CDR3 in DNA: TGTGCCAGCAGCTTGGAAGGCGGCTCACTGCATTTT. Encoded protein: CASSLEGGSLHF. The chain combines TRBV5-6 with TRBJ1-5; D is uncertain. V shed 0 bases and J shed 15 bases, with 13 bases lying between them. Germline V gene data show CDR1 as SGHDT and CDR2 as YYEEEE. The CDR3 has 12 residues.

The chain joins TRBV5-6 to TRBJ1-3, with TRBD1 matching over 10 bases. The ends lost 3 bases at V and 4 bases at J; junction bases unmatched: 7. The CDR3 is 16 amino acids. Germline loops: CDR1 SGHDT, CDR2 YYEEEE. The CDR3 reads CASSYRQGATGNTIYF. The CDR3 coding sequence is TGTGCCAGCAGCTACCGACAGGGGGCGACCGGAAACACCATATATTTT.

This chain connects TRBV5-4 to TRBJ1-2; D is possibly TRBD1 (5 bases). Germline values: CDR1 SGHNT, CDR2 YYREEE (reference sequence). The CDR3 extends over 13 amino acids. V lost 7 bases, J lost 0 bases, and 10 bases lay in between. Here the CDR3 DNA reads TGTGCCAGCTTCAGGGAGCCTAACTATGGCTACACCTTC. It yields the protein CASFREPNYGYTF.

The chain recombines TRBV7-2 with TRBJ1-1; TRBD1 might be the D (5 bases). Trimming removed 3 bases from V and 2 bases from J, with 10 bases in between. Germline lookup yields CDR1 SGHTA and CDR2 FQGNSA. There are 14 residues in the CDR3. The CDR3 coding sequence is TGTGCCAGCAGCTTGGTGAGGGGCAACACTGAAGCTTTCTTT. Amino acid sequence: CASSLVRGNTEAFF. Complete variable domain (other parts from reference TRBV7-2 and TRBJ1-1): GAGVSQSPSNKVTEKGKDVELRCDPISGHTALYWYRQSLGQGLEFLIYFQGNSAPDKSGLPSDRFSAERTGGSVSTLTIQRTQQEDSAVYLCASSLVRGNTEAFFGQGTRLTVV.

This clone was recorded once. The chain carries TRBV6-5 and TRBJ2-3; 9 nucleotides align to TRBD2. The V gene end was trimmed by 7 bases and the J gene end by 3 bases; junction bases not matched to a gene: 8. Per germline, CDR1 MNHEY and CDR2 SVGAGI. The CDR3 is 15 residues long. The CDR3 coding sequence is TGTGCCAGCACCGTGCGGGGGGGCCGGACAGATACGCAGTATTTT. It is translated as CASTVRGGRTDTQYF.

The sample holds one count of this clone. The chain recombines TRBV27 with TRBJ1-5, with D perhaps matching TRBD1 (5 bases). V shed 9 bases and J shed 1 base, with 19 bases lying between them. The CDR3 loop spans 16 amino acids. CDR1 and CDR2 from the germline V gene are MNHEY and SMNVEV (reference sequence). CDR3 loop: CASSAMGTLSNQPQHF. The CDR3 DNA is TGTGCCAGTTCAGCTATGGGGACCCTCAGCAATCAGCCCCAGCATTTT.

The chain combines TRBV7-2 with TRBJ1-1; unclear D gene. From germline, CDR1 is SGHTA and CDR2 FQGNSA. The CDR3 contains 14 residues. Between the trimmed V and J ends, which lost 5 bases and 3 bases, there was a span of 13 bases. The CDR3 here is CASSPGPLDTEAFF. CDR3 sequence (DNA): TGTGCCAGCAGCCCGGGCCCACTCGACACTGAAGCTTTCTTT.

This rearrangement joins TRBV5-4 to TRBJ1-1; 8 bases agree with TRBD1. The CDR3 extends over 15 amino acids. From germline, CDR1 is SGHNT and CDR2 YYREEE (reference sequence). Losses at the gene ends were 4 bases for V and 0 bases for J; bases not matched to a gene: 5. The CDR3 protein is CASSPPDRVNTEAFF. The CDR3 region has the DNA TGTGCCAGCAGCCCCCCGGACAGGGTGAACACTGAAGCTTTCTTT.